The 23 T cell receptor beta chains below come from one sample, sequenced in a study of T cell responses to AZD1222 COVID-19 vaccine. The table came from immunoSEQ multiplex PCR; TCRdb's copy has only in-frame clones and leaves some out. The sample holds roughly 140,000 clones, 80% to 90% seen once. This specimen consisted of peripheral blood, obtained on day 0 of AZD1222 vaccination. These receptors all come from an adult in good health.

The chain employs TRBV7-6 and TRBJ1-5; weak D call: TRBD1 (6 bases). CDR1 and CDR2 from the germline V gene are SGHVS and FNYEAQ. The CDR3 runs to 13 residues. Trimming cost V 1 base and J 8 bases, with 9 bases left between them. The CDR3 bases are TGTGCCAGCAGCTTAGAGGGGGGGAAGCCCCAGCATTTT. Protein product: CASSLEGGKPQHF. Filled out from reference TRBV7-6 and TRBJ1-5, the complete variable domain reads GAGVSQSPRYKVTKRGQDVALRCDPISGHVSLYWYRQALGQGPEFLTYFNYEAQQDKSGLPNDRFSAERPEGSISTLTIQRTEQRDSAMYRCASSLEGGKPQHFGDGTRLSIL.

The rearrangement links TRBV27 to TRBJ2-1; D may correspond to TRBD1 or TRBD2 (5 bases each). The V end was cut by 5 bases, the J end by 6 bases, with 20 bases between. This CDR3 has 16 residues. The germline CDR1 and CDR2 sequences are MNHEY and SMNVEV (reference sequence). CDR3 sequence reads: CASSQLGVSRANEQFF. The DNA of the CDR3 is TGTGCCAGCAGTCAGCTAGGGGTCTCGCGGGCCAATGAGCAGTTCTTC.

As to this clone: The sample has other DNA sequences that encode this CDR3 too. This chain joins TRBV18 and TRBJ1-5; D is ambiguous. In germline, CDR1 is KGHSH, CDR2 LQKENI. V was shortened by 3 bases and J by 1 base, with 4 bases between the two germline ends. The CDR3 has 13 residues. In nucleotides, the CDR3 is TGTGCCAGCTCACCGGACAGCAATCAGCCCCAGCATTTT. This sequence encodes CASSPDSNQPQHF.

The chain joins TRBV30 to TRBJ1-3; 9 nucleotides agree with TRBD1. Looked up from germline, CDR1 is GTSNPN and CDR2 is SVGIG (reference sequence). V lost 4 bases to trimming and J lost 3 bases; unmatched junction nucleotides: 7. The CDR3 runs to 15 residues. The CDR3 is CAWTLQGAFGNTIYF. Written as DNA, the CDR3 is TGTGCCTGGACCCTACAGGGGGCGTTTGGAAACACCATATATTTT.

The chain combines TRBV24-1 with TRBJ2-1; perhaps TRBD2 as D (5 bases). CDR3 length equals 15 residues. Looked up from germline, CDR1 is KGHDR and CDR2 is SFDVKD. Deletions cut 4 bases from V and 2 bases from J, with 11 bases between. CDR3 amino acids: CATSEERQPYNEQFF. Here the CDR3 DNA reads TGTGCCACCAGTGAAGAGCGGCAACCCTACAATGAGCAGTTCTTC.

This clone appeared a single time. The rearrangement joins TRBV5-8 to TRBJ2-7; unclear D gene. Germline V gives CDR1 SGHTS, CDR2 YDEGEE. V shed 0 bases and J shed 0 bases, with 16 bases lying between them. The CDR3 runs 17 residues. DNA for the CDR3: TGTGCCAGCAGCTTGGGGGATGCTCGAAGGAGCTCCTACGAGCAGTACTTC. It translates to CASSLGDARRSSYEQYF.

This clone was seen a few times. The rearrangement links TRBV5-5 to TRBJ1-1; D not certain. The CDR3 consists of 12 residues. Between the trimmed V and J ends, which lost 0 bases and 11 bases, there was a span of 11 bases. Germline lookup yields CDR1 SGHKS and CDR2 YYEKEE (reference sequence). The CDR3, as DNA: TGTGCCAGCAGCTTGGTAGGGAGTACGGCTTTCTTT. It specifies CASSLVGSTAFF.

This clone was observed once. The chain joins TRBV2 to TRBJ2-1; D possibly corresponds to TRBD1 (6 bases). Trimming pared 6 bases from V and 4 bases from J, leaving 19 bases between. The CDR3 is 16 amino acids. The germline V gene has CDR1 SNHLY and CDR2 FYNNEI. The CDR3 is CASRDPEDRAYNEQFF. The CDR3 DNA reads as TGTGCCAGCAGAGACCCCGAGGACAGAGCATACAATGAGCAGTTCTTC. Using reference TRBV2 and TRBJ2-1 for the parts outside the CDR3, the full variable domain is EPEVTQTPSHQVTQMGQEVILRCVPISNHLYFYWYRQILGQKVEFLVSFYNNEISEKSEIFDDQFSVERPDGSNFTLKIRSTKLEDSAMYFCASRDPEDRAYNEQFFGPGTRLTVL.

This chain joins TRBV27 and TRBJ1-5; the match to TRBD1 covers 10 bases. The germline CDR1 and CDR2 sequences are MNHEY and SMNVEV (reference sequence). The V segment lost 5 bases and the J segment 5 bases; nucleotides outside the gene matches: 12. This CDR3 contains 17 residues. CDR3 sequence (DNA): TGTGCCAGCAGTGACAGGGGGCCATATAGTGGCGATCAGCCCCAGCATTTT. Its protein is CASSDRGPYSGDQPQHF.

The chain recombines TRBV19 with TRBJ1-2; D is unclear. CDR1 and CDR2 from the germline V gene are LNHDA and SQIVND (reference sequence). V gave up 5 bases and J gave up 0 bases, with 16 bases separating them. The CDR3 spans 16 residues. CDR3 bases: TGTGCCAGTAGTCAATCGCTGGGGTTAGCTAACTATGGCTACACCTTC. Its protein product is CASSQSLGLANYGYTF.

This sequence joins TRBV25-1 and TRBJ2-3; 10 bases are shared with TRBD1. Per the germline V gene, CDR1 is MGHDK and CDR2 is SYGVNS. The CDR3 has 16 amino acids. The V and J ends lost 2 bases and 4 bases, in that order; junction bases with no gene match: 6. The CDR3, as DNA: TGTGCCAGCAGTGAAGAGACAGGGGGCGGTCCAGATACGCAGTATTTT. It encodes CASSEETGGGPDTQYF.

This clone was counted a single time. The chain couples TRBV20-1 to TRBJ1-4; a possible D gene is TRBD1 (5 bases). Trimming removed 3 bases at V and 4 bases at J, with 9 bases between. CDR1 DFQATT and CDR2 SNEGSKA come from the germline V gene (reference sequence). The CDR3 extends over 13 amino acids. CDR3 protein: CSASSGGNEKLFF. The CDR3 DNA sequence: TGCAGTGCTAGTAGCGGGGGTAATGAAAAACTGTTTTTT.

V usage is TRBV28 and J usage is TRBJ1-5; D possibly corresponds to TRBD1 (5 bases). The CDR3 runs 14 residues. CDR1 is MDHEN, CDR2 SYDVKM, per germline. Trimming took 3 bases from V and 3 from J, leaving 9 bases between them. The CDR3 region is CASSFRDLNQPQHF. The CDR3 region has the DNA TGTGCCAGCAGTTTTAGGGACCTCAATCAGCCCCAGCATTTT.

A word on this clone: The junction and the germline gene differ at one end; a read error may be behind it. J is TRBJ2-5 and V is TRBV7-7, with 9 bases lining up with TRBD1. The V gene's germline CDR1 is SSHAT and CDR2 FNYEAQ (reference sequence). The CDR3 is 16 amino acids. CDR3 sequence reads: CASSKSPGQGQETQYF. CDR3 in DNA: TGTGCTAGCAGCAAATCACCGGGACAGGGCCAAGAGACCCAGTACTTC.

This chain links TRBV27 with TRBJ2-7, with a weak D call TRBD2 (6 bases). The germline CDR1 and CDR2 sequences are MNHEY and SMNVEV (reference sequence). The V end lost 5 bases, the J end lost 3 bases, and 14 bases lay between the germline ends. The CDR3 consists of 14 residues. The CDR3 DNA is TGTGCCAGCAGTCCCGGGGGAGGTGGCTACGAGCAGTACTTC. Its translation: CASSPGGGGYEQYF.

V and J are TRBV11-2 and TRBJ1-2, with 8 bases aligning to TRBD1. Germline-derived CDR1 and CDR2 are SGHAT and FQNNGV. The CDR3 totals 13 residues. With 6 bases clipped from V and 7 bases from J, the junction kept 7 bases outside the gene matches. The CDR3 DNA reads TGTGCCAGCAGTTATACAGGGGGGGGTGGCTACACCTTC. Protein product: CASSYTGGGGYTF.

The V call is TRBV4-2, the J call TRBJ2-1, with a possible D match to TRBD2 (6 bases). Germline V lookup: CDR1 LGHNA, CDR2 YNFKEQ. Trimming removed 0 bases from V and 0 bases from J, with 21 bases in between. The CDR3 runs to 20 residues. Here the CDR3 reads CASSQDSEGGAYSSYNEQFF. The CDR3 bases are TGTGCCAGCAGCCAAGATTCAGAAGGCGGGGCATATAGCTCCTACAATGAGCAGTTCTTC.

J is TRBJ1-4 and V is TRBV4-2; no firm D call. The CDR3 sequence is 16 residues long. Trimming took 3 bases from V and 0 from J, leaving 11 bases between them. Germline V CDR1 and CDR2: LGHNA, YNFKEQ. This chain's CDR3 is CASSQGYRTTNEKLFF. The DNA for the CDR3 is TGTGCCAGCAGCCAGGGTTACAGAACAACTAATGAAAAACTGTTTTTT.

The chain employs TRBV30 and TRBJ2-2, with 7 nucleotides matching TRBD1. V lost 1 base and J lost 8; bases outside the gene matches: 10. Germline V gives CDR1 GTSNPN, CDR2 SVGIG (reference sequence). This CDR3 is 15 amino acids long. DNA of the CDR3: TGTGCCTGGAGTGAAGGGACAGACTTCACGGGGGAGCTGTTTTTT. Translating gives CAWSEGTDFTGELFF.

A single count supports this clone. This rearrangement joins TRBV4-1 to TRBJ1-5, with D possibly TRBD1 on 6 matching bases. CDR1 is MGHRA, CDR2 YSYEKL, per germline. This CDR3 is built from 19 residues. Trimming removed 1 base at V and 5 bases at J, with 24 bases between. This chain's CDR3 is CASSQAPAGGAKEDQPQHF. CDR3 sequence (DNA): TGCGCCAGCAGCCAAGCCCCCGCCGGGGGCGCGAAGGAGGATCAGCCCCAGCATTTT.

V gene TRBV7-9 combines with J gene TRBJ2-7; tentatively, D is TRBD2 (5 bases). The V gene's germline CDR1 is SEHNR and CDR2 FQNEAQ (reference sequence). This CDR3 contains 14 residues. The ends were cut back, 4 bases at V and 2 bases at J, with 12 bases in the middle. This CDR3 reads CASSSAESPYEQYF. In DNA, the CDR3 is TGTGCCAGCAGCTCAGCGGAGAGCCCCTACGAGCAGTACTTC.

The chain combines TRBV12-3 or TRBV12-4 with TRBJ1-3; D may be TRBD1 (6 bases). The CDR3 is made up of 11 amino acids. V dropped 6 bases and J dropped 9 bases, with 9 bases sitting between them. The CDR3 region is CASSNRVTIYF. The CDR3 DNA sequence: TGTGCCAGCAGCAACAGGGTCACCATATATTTT.

In this sample, this clone turned up once. The genes are TRBV30 and TRBJ1-2; TRBD1 might be the D (5 bases). CDR3 length equals 12 residues. V lost 0 bases, J lost 9 bases, and 11 bases lay in between. Germline V CDR1 and CDR2: GTSNPN, SVGIG (reference sequence). The CDR3 nucleotides are TGTGCCTGGAGTGTACAGGTTGTGAGCTACACCTTC. This gives the protein CAWSVQVVSYTF.